This is a list of T cell receptor beta chains from one sample in a study of control samples from healthy donors and cancer patients. TCRdb keeps only in-frame clones here, not all; method: immunoSEQ multiplex PCR. The data contain 170,000 or so clones, just under 95% of them singletons. Specimen: blood. These TCRs come from a man younger than 35 in good health. Each CDR3 is given with its conserved first and last residue.

J gene,V gene,CDR3 protein
TRBJ1-3,TRBV12-5,CASEPGLAGNTIYF
TRBJ2-1,TRBV5-6,CASSPVGGGGYEQFF
TRBJ1-1,TRBV10-3,CAISESGRNEAFF
TRBJ1-1,TRBV25-1,CASSESATEAFF
TRBJ2-7,TRBV4-2,CASSPWTGSSYEQYF
TRBJ1-1,TRBV5-1,CASTWEGGAVTEAFF
TRBJ1-2,TRBV6-5,CASNQGWNNYGYTF
TRBJ2-5,TRBV5-1,CASSALTGVETQYF
TRBJ2-5,TRBV3-1/TRBV3-2,CASSQDAAQNQETQYF
TRBJ2-3,TRBV18,CASSPPYRQAGDTQYF
TRBJ2-1,TRBV10-3,CASESLGGGAEQFF
TRBJ1-1,TRBV20-1,CSVRGITEAFF
TRBJ2-7,TRBV5-1,CASSDGQSWEQYF
TRBJ1-5,TRBV28,CASSQNNQPQHF
TRBJ1-1,TRBV12-3/TRBV12-4,CASSHEGAGEAFF
TRBJ2-3,TRBV6-4,CASSPGNVNTQYF
TRBJ2-3,TRBV7-6,CASSLKYRRDTQYF
TRBJ1-4,TRBV6-6,CASSRPPGTLNEKLFF
TRBJ1-4,TRBV2,CASSDGVTNEKLFF
TRBJ1-2,TRBV7-3,CASSLVAGGEEGYTF
TRBJ1-5,TRBV19,CASSIRSGGIYSNQPQHF
TRBJ1-5,TRBV5-8,CASSTGSSNQPQHF
TRBJ1-4,TRBV7-9,CASSLALDRRYEKLFF
TRBJ2-7,TRBV6-2/TRBV6-3,CASSYGQGVYEQYF